The entry below describes one T cell receptor (beta chain). Antigen specificity is unknown. This record comes from a study of beta chain features in type 1 diabetes. V lost 3 bases and J lost 1, with 6 bases in between. CDR3 length equals 13 residues. Germline CDR1 reads KGHSH; CDR2 reads LQKENI. Points from the study as a whole: In every one of the four CD4+ subsets, TCRB CDR3s were moderately but significantly shorter in Type 1 diabetes patients.

The isolated RNA, all of it, was reverse transcribed, so expressed TCRB transcripts were what got sequenced. Here immunoSEQ multiplex PCR was the method, and the copy in TCRdb shows in-frame clones only, minus some. The sample yields hundreds of thousands of clones, over 10% seen once. Material: naive CD4+ T cells from blood. The chain couples TRBV18 to TRBJ1-2, with D maybe TRBD1 (5 bases). This TCR was sampled from a man aged 18 to 29 with type 1 diabetes. The CDR3 is CASSPGVNYGYTF. DNA of the CDR3: TGTGCCAGCTCACCGGGGGTTAACTATGGCTACACCTTC.